Listed below are T cell receptor beta chains from one sample, sequenced in a study of CD8+ T cells in alopecia areata. Sequencing used immunoSEQ multiplex PCR; TCRdb keeps in-frame clones, though not all of them. The sample holds over 85,000 clones, over 40% seen once. What was sequenced was CD4+ T cells sorted from blood. These receptors all come from a human donor with alopecia areata. The CDR3 runs from the conserved cysteine through the conserved F or W. The order of the fields is J gene, clone size, D gene, V gene, CDR3 DNA, CDR3 protein. A D gene is named only where the DNA matches it firmly. The listing skips clone size in some rows; elsewhere it reads once, few, many or a size class.

j_call: TRBJ2-1; clone_size: .; d_call: .; v_call: TRBV30; cdr3_nt: TGTGCCTGGAGCCCCCGTGGGTCTGAGCAGTTCTTC; cdr3_aa: CAWSPRGSEQFF
j_call: TRBJ2-1; clone_size: .; d_call: TRBD1; v_call: TRBV29-1; cdr3_nt: TGCAGCGCGTCCGGGACAGGAGACAATGAGCAGTTCTTC; cdr3_aa: CSASGTGDNEQFF
j_call: TRBJ2-2; clone_size: few; d_call: .; v_call: TRBV7-8; cdr3_nt: TGTGCCAGCAGCTTATCGGCCTCCACATGGAACACCGGGGAGCTGTTTTTT; cdr3_aa: CASSLSASTWNTGELFF
j_call: TRBJ1-2; clone_size: few; d_call: TRBD1; v_call: TRBV7-9; cdr3_nt: TGTGCCAGCAGCTTAACCCAAATGACAGGGGGCTATGGCTACACCTTC; cdr3_aa: CASSLTQMTGGYGYTF
j_call: TRBJ1-2; clone_size: few; d_call: .; v_call: TRBV29-1; cdr3_nt: TGCAGCGTCAATAAGGGTGTAGGAGGCTACACCTTC; cdr3_aa: CSVNKGVGGYTF
j_call: TRBJ2-1; clone_size: few; d_call: .; v_call: TRBV30; cdr3_nt: TGTGCCTGGAGCTTTCGATTTACTTCACTAGTCAGCGATGAGCAGTTCTTC; cdr3_aa: CAWSFRFTSLVSDEQFF
j_call: TRBJ2-1; clone_size: once; d_call: .; v_call: TRBV25-1; cdr3_nt: TGTGCCAGCAGCGTCAACAATGAGCAGTTCTTC; cdr3_aa: CASSVNNEQFF
j_call: TRBJ1-2; clone_size: .; d_call: .; v_call: TRBV18; cdr3_nt: TGTGCCAGCTCATCAGAGGACCATAGGGGCTACACCTTC; cdr3_aa: CASSSEDHRGYTF
j_call: TRBJ2-7; clone_size: .; d_call: .; v_call: TRBV29-1; cdr3_nt: TGCAGCGTTTTGGACGGACGTTTATCCTACGAGCAGTACTTC; cdr3_aa: CSVLDGRLSYEQYF
j_call: TRBJ1-5; clone_size: .; d_call: .; v_call: TRBV28; cdr3_nt: TGTGCCAGCAGTCGCGGACCGCGCAATCAGCCCCAGCATTTT; cdr3_aa: CASSRGPRNQPQHF
j_call: TRBJ2-3; clone_size: .; d_call: TRBD1; v_call: TRBV28; cdr3_nt: TGTGCCAGCAGTTCCGGACAGGGCATGGGAGATACGCAGTATTTT; cdr3_aa: CASSSGQGMGDTQYF
j_call: TRBJ1-2; clone_size: .; d_call: .; v_call: TRBV5-1; cdr3_nt: TGCGCCAGCACAGGACAGACAAGCCATGGCTACACCTTC; cdr3_aa: CASTGQTSHGYTF
j_call: TRBJ1-1; clone_size: .; d_call: .; v_call: TRBV29-1; cdr3_nt: TGCAGCGTTGCAGGGGACTCAATGAACACTGAAGCTTTCTTT; cdr3_aa: CSVAGDSMNTEAFF
j_call: TRBJ2-7; clone_size: .; d_call: .; v_call: TRBV27; cdr3_nt: TGTGCCAGCAGTTTATCCCGGGACGGCCACTCCTACGAGCAGTACTTC; cdr3_aa: CASSLSRDGHSYEQYF
j_call: TRBJ1-1; clone_size: .; d_call: .; v_call: TRBV29-1; cdr3_nt: TGCAGCGTTCTAAGAGGGGCGACTGAAGCTTTCTTT; cdr3_aa: CSVLRGATEAFF
j_call: TRBJ1-5; clone_size: few; d_call: .; v_call: TRBV30; cdr3_nt: TGTGCCTGGAGTCCCCGAGTAAGGACAGTTAATCAGCCCCAGCATTTT; cdr3_aa: CAWSPRVRTVNQPQHF
j_call: TRBJ2-1; clone_size: few; d_call: .; v_call: TRBV15; cdr3_nt: TGTGCCACCAGCAGAGATCTAGGGAGGTACAATGAGCAGTTCTTC; cdr3_aa: CATSRDLGRYNEQFF
j_call: TRBJ1-3; clone_size: .; d_call: .; v_call: TRBV30; cdr3_nt: TGTGCCTGGAGTGTACGCAGCCGCTCTGGAAACACCATATATTTT; cdr3_aa: CAWSVRSRSGNTIYF
j_call: TRBJ1-1; clone_size: .; d_call: .; v_call: TRBV5-1; cdr3_nt: TGCGCCAGCAGCTTGGGCGCCCGAGGCACTGAAGCTTTCTTT; cdr3_aa: CASSLGARGTEAFF
j_call: TRBJ2-1; clone_size: .; d_call: .; v_call: TRBV30; cdr3_nt: TGTGCCTGGAGGGGGGGTTCGGGCCAAAATGAGCAGTTCTTC; cdr3_aa: CAWRGGSGQNEQFF
j_call: TRBJ2-5; clone_size: .; d_call: .; v_call: TRBV7-9; cdr3_nt: TGTGCCAGCAGCTCCCGGACTCGTCAGGCAGAGACCCAGTACTTC; cdr3_aa: CASSSRTRQAETQYF
j_call: TRBJ1-6; clone_size: .; d_call: .; v_call: TRBV30; cdr3_nt: TGTGCCTGGAGTGTAGTCGCCAGACGCGCCCCCCCCCTCCACTTT; cdr3_aa: CAWSVVARRAPPLHF
j_call: TRBJ1-4; clone_size: few; d_call: .; v_call: TRBV7-6; cdr3_nt: TGTGCCAGCAGCCGGTTCGGGCTGAGGGAAAAACTGTTTTTT; cdr3_aa: CASSRFGLREKLFF
j_call: TRBJ2-7; clone_size: .; d_call: TRBD2; v_call: TRBV30; cdr3_nt: TGTGCCTGGAGTGTACTAGCGGGAGATCACGAGCAGTACTTC; cdr3_aa: CAWSVLAGDHEQYF
j_call: TRBJ1-2; clone_size: few; d_call: TRBD1; v_call: TRBV29-1; cdr3_nt: TGCAGCGCCCTGACAGGGAACTATGGCTACACCTTC; cdr3_aa: CSALTGNYGYTF
j_call: TRBJ2-3; clone_size: .; d_call: .; v_call: TRBV7-2; cdr3_nt: TGTGCCAGCAGCCTCGGGACACCTACGGATACGCAGTATTTT; cdr3_aa: CASSLGTPTDTQYF
j_call: TRBJ2-6; clone_size: .; d_call: .; v_call: TRBV30; cdr3_nt: TGTGCCTGGAGTTTTGGGGCCAACGTCCTGACTTTC; cdr3_aa: CAWSFGANVLTF
j_call: TRBJ1-2; clone_size: few; d_call: .; v_call: TRBV28; cdr3_nt: TGTGCCAGCAGCCGATTGGGTGGCTACACCTTC; cdr3_aa: CASSRLGGYTF